This T cell receptor (beta chain) was found in a study of cytomegalovirus exposure and HLA in healthy donors. Researchers ran the PCR with 60 Vbeta and 13 Jbeta primers. The method was immunoSEQ multiplex PCR; TCRdb's version includes in-frame clones alone and lacks a portion of them. The sample carries fewer than 200,000 clones, 76% recorded once. CDR3 length: 14 residues. Germline CDR1 reads SGHRS; CDR2 reads YFSETQ. Trimming took 6 bases from V and 5 from J; bases not matched to a gene: 8. The chain links TRBV5-1 to TRBJ2-5, with TRBD1 matching over 9 bases. The sequencing input was PBMCs. The TCR originated in a female donor in good health and CMV-seronegative. In DNA, the CDR3 is TGCGCCAGCAACATACAGGGGGCAGTGGAGACCCAGTACTTC. Translating it yields CASNIQGAVETQYF.